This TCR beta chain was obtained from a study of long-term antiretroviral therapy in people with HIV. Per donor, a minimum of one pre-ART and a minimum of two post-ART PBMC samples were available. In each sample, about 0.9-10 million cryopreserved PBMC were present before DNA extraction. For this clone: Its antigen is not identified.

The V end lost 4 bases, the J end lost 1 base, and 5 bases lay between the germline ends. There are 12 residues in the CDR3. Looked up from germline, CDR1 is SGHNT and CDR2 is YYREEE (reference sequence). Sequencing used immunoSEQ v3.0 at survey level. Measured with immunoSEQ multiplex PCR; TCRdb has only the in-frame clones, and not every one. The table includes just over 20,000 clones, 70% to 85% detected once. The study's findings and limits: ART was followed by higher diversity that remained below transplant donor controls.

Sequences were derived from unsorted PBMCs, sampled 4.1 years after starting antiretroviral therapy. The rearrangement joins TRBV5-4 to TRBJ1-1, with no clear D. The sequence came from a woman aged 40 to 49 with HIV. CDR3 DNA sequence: TGTGCCAGCAGCGCAGGGAACACTGAAGCTTTCTTT. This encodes CASSAGNTEAFF.